This T cell receptor beta chain is drawn from a study of control samples from healthy donors and cancer patients. Between the trimmed V and J ends, which lost 5 bases and 4 bases, there was a span of 19 bases. The CDR3 consists of 15 residues. From germline, CDR1 is SGHRS and CDR2 YFSETQ. Assay used: immunoSEQ multiplex PCR; TCRdb lists only in-frame clones, some missing. The data show around 140,000 clones, roughly 94% seen once. This sequence was found in a man in his forties in good health. The gene calls are TRBV5-1 and TRBJ2-7; D is perhaps TRBD1 (6 bases). The sample comprised blood. The CDR3 region is CASSPQNRDGYEQYF. The CDR3 region has the DNA TGCGCCAGCAGTCCCCAGAACAGGGACGGGTACGAGCAGTACTTC.